This passage covers 22 T cell receptor beta chains from one sample sequenced in a study of T cells in Graves' hyperthyroidism and ophthalmopathy. Amplification of TCR beta CDR3 regions used RNA as the template. The primer set for the first-round RT-PCR of the TCR CDR3 was HTBI. TCRdb re-analysed the multiplex PCR reads in MiXCR, keeping a single row per CDR3 protein. This table holds about 600,000 distinct CDR3 sequences, around 15% found once. Sample: blood. The receptors shown here come from a woman in her forties with Graves' ophthalmopathy.

In its sample, this clonotype was seen many times. This chain connects TRBV5-6 to TRBJ1-1; 8 bases fit TRBD1. The ends lost 4 bases at V and 5 bases at J; junction bases unmatched: 16. The CDR3 totals 17 residues. CDR1 is SGHDT, CDR2 YYEEEE, per germline. As DNA, the CDR3 is TGTGCCAGCAGCCGCCTGTTATTGGGCACAGGGGGAACTGAAGCTTTCTTT. It codes for CASSRLLLGTGGTEAFF.

This clonotype was recorded at least ten times. This chain uses TRBV30 with TRBJ2-3; D is possibly TRBD2 (6 bases). Germline CDR1 GTSNPN, CDR2 SVGIG (reference sequence). V gave up 0 bases and J gave up 0 bases, with 10 bases separating them. The length of the CDR3 is 15 residues. The CDR3 is CAWSVNSGSTDTQYF. CDR3 in DNA: TGTGCCTGGAGTGTGAATAGCGGTAGCACAGATACGCAGTATTTT.

The rearrangement joins TRBV29-1 to TRBJ1-2, with D uncertain. The CDR3 spans 12 residues. Looked up from germline, CDR1 is SQVTM and CDR2 is ANQGSEA. Trimming cost V 8 bases and J 2 bases, with 12 bases left between them. For the CDR3, the DNA is TGCAGCTCTTTTTTGCCCAACTATGGCTACACCTTC. It yields the protein CSSFLPNYGYTF.

A note on this clonotype: This clone may be a read error of a much larger clone one base away. The J gene is TRBJ2-2, the V gene TRBV28; D is uncertain. Trimming cost V 7 bases and J 4 bases, with 7 bases left between them. Germline V CDR1 and CDR2: MDHEN, SYDVKM. This CDR3 contains 12 residues. The CDR3 loop is CASTKLTGELFF. The CDR3 DNA reads as TGTGCCAGCACTAAACTCACCGGGGAGCTGTTTTTT.

To note about this clonotype: A read error may explain this, as a much larger clone is one base away. The rearrangement uses TRBV5-1 and TRBJ2-3; TRBD2 is a possible D gene (5 bases). Germline CDR1 reads SGHRS; CDR2 reads YFSETQ. CDR3 size: 15 residues. Here the CDR3 reads CTSRLTWAGTDTQYF. The CDR3 DNA follows: TGCACCAGCAGACTAACGTGGGCTGGCACAGATACGCAGTATTTT.

This clonotype was counted at least ten times. The rearrangement links TRBV7-6 to TRBJ2-1; D is possibly TRBD1 (6 bases). Germline assignment: CDR1 SGHVS and CDR2 FNYEAQ. The V and J ends lost 1 base and 7 bases respectively, with 17 bases between them. The CDR3 loop spans 16 amino acids. The CDR3 nucleotides are TGTGCCAGCAGCTTAGGAGGGGCGCTAGGGGGTAATGAGCAGTTCTTC. It specifies CASSLGGALGGNEQFF.

This chain uses TRBV19 with TRBJ2-7; D gene ambiguous. Germline values: CDR1 LNHDA, CDR2 SQIVND (reference sequence). Trimming took 3 bases from V and 0 from J, leaving 9 bases between them. The CDR3 length is 14 residues. The CDR3 region is CASSIYHSSYEQYF. The CDR3 DNA sequence: TGTGCCAGTAGTATCTACCATAGCTCCTACGAGCAGTACTTC.

This clonotype was counted at least ten times. The chain carries TRBV10-3 and TRBJ2-7, with D maybe TRBD1 (6 bases). V was shortened by 4 bases and J by 0 bases, with 7 bases between the two germline ends. CDR3 length equals 13 residues. Looked up from germline, CDR1 is ENHRY and CDR2 is SYGVKD. CDR3 amino acids: CAISGQASYEQYF. The CDR3 DNA reads as TGTGCCATCAGTGGACAGGCCTCCTACGAGCAGTACTTC.

The gene calls are TRBV7-9 and TRBJ2-7; D might be TRBD1 (6 bases). CDR3 length: 14 amino acids. Germline values: CDR1 SEHNR, CDR2 FQNEAQ (reference sequence). Trimming removed 1 base from V and 5 bases from J, with 12 bases in between. The CDR3 nucleotides read TGTGCCAGCAGCTTAGACAGGGTGACCAACGAGCAGTACTTC. Protein: CASSLDRVTNEQYF. Complete variable domain (other parts from reference TRBV7-9 and TRBJ2-7): DTGVSQNPRHKITKRGQNVTFRCDPISEHNRLYWYRQTLGQGPEFLTYFQNEAQLEKSRLLSDRFSAERPKGSFSTLEIQRTEQGDSAMYLCASSLDRVTNEQYFGPGTRLTVT.

This clonotype was detected many times. The gene calls are TRBV5-1 and TRBJ2-3; D might be TRBD1 (6 bases). Germline CDR1 and CDR2: SGHRS and YFSETQ. The V end was cut by 4 bases, the J end by 5 bases, with 8 bases between. The CDR3 runs 12 residues. The CDR3 here is CASSQTGDTQYF. The CDR3 region has the DNA TGCGCCAGCAGCCAGACAGGAGATACGCAGTATTTT.

This clonotype occurred a few times. V and J are TRBV6-1 and TRBJ1-4; D ambiguous. CDR3 size: 12 residues. The germline V and J ends were trimmed by 2 bases and 8 bases, with 6 bases remaining between them. Germline CDR1 reads MNHNS; CDR2 reads SASEGT. In DNA form, the CDR3 reads TGTGCCAGCAGTGAACCCGTGGAAAAACTGTTTTTT. Translation: CASSEPVEKLFF.

The rearrangement uses TRBV6-1 and TRBJ2-6; 8 nucleotides line up with TRBD1. The CDR3 consists of 21 residues. V was pared by 2 bases and J by 0 bases, with 15 bases of the junction left unmatched. From germline, CDR1 is MNHNS and CDR2 SASEGT. CDR3: CASSELRLRQGSRSGANVLTF. In DNA, the CDR3 is TGTGCCAGCAGTGAATTACGGCTCCGACAGGGGTCCCGCTCTGGGGCCAACGTCCTGACTTTC.

The chain carries TRBV28 and TRBJ2-7, with D perhaps assigned TRBD1 or TRBD2 (6 bases each). This CDR3 spans 15 amino acids. Germline V gene lookup returns CDR1 MDHEN and CDR2 SYDVKM. Trimming took 4 bases from V and 4 from J, leaving 17 bases between them. CDR3 nucleotide sequence: TGTGCCAGCAGTTCCTCGGGGGCACAGGAGTACGAGCAGTACTTC. Its translation is CASSSSGAQEYEQYF. The full variable domain, its missing parts supplied by reference TRBV28 and TRBJ2-7, is DVKVTQSSRYLVKRTGEKVFLECVQDMDHENMFWYRQDPGLGLRLIYFSYDVKMKEKGDIPEGYSVSREKKERFSLILESASTNQTSMYLCASSSSGAQEYEQYFGPGTRLTVT.

This clonotype was detected ten times or more. The rearrangement joins TRBV3-1 to TRBJ2-3; D may correspond to TRBD1 or TRBD2 (5 bases each). From germline, CDR1 is LGHDT and CDR2 YNNKEL (reference sequence). V lost 4 bases to trimming and J lost 4 bases, with 12 bases between them. This CDR3 comprises 14 residues. CDR3: CASSPGTSPDTQYF. The CDR3 region has the DNA TGTGCCAGCAGCCCGGGGACCTCGCCAGATACGCAGTATTTT.

This chain links TRBV24-1 with TRBJ2-1; 9 nucleotides match TRBD2. CDR1 and CDR2 (germline): KGHDR, SFDVKD. The CDR3 totals 16 residues. The V segment lost 3 bases and the J segment 6 bases; nucleotides outside the gene matches: 8. This CDR3 reads CATSDPRPAGGNEQFF. In DNA form, the CDR3 reads TGTGCCACCAGTGATCCCCGACCAGCGGGAGGCAATGAGCAGTTCTTC.

V is TRBV19 and J is TRBJ1-4, with 9 bases lining up with TRBD1. The J segment lost 5 bases and the V segment lost 4 bases, leaving 8 bases of the junction unmatched. The germline gives CDR1 LNHDA, CDR2 SQIVND (reference sequence). This CDR3 comprises 16 residues. Here the CDR3 DNA reads TGTGCCAGTAGTACCCCATTGGGACAGGGAAATGAAAAACTGTTTTTT. Encoded protein: CASSTPLGQGNEKLFF.

The sample holds many counts of this clonotype. This chain connects TRBV11-2 to TRBJ1-4; a possible D gene is TRBD1 (5 bases). This CDR3 has 15 residues. Germline V gene lookup returns CDR1 SGHAT and CDR2 FQNNGV. Trimming pared 2 bases from V and 5 bases from J, leaving 12 bases between. Here the CDR3 reads CASSLSGTQNEKLFF. In nucleotides, the CDR3 is TGTGCCAGCAGCTTATCCGGGACTCAAAATGAAAAACTGTTTTTT.

Comment on this clonotype: This may arise from a read error, as a much more abundant clone is one base away. The rearrangement joins TRBV5-1 to TRBJ2-1; maybe TRBD2 (6 bases). In germline, CDR1 is SGHRS, CDR2 YFSETQ. This CDR3 contains 14 residues. CDR3 DNA sequence: TGCGCCAGCAGCTTGGGGGAGGTATACAATGAGCCGTTCTTC. Encoded protein: CASSLGEVYNEPFF.

This clonotype was seen ten or more times. This chain uses TRBV20-1 with TRBJ2-7; possible D gene TRBD1, 5 bases. CDR1 is DFQATT, CDR2 SNEGSKA, per germline (reference sequence). V lost 6 bases and J lost 2, with 14 bases in between. The CDR3 runs to 13 residues. CDR3 nucleotides: TGCAGTGCCCCCAAGACAGCCACCTACGAGCAGTACTTC. Amino acid sequence: CSAPKTATYEQYF.

V is TRBV2 and J is TRBJ2-3, with 8 bases that match TRBD2. The germline V gene encodes CDR1 SNHLY and CDR2 FYNNEI. This CDR3 spans 14 amino acids. Losses at the gene ends were 6 bases for V and 2 bases for J; bases not matched to a gene: 4. CDR3 DNA: TGTGCCAGCAGGACTAGCGAACTCACAGATACGCAGTATTTT. This translates into CASRTSELTDTQYF.

This clonotype was seen ten or more times. The CDR3 DNA follows: TGCAGTGCTATAACGCGGGAGACCTACAATGAGCAGTTCTTC. Its translation: CSAITRETYNEQFF. The chain carries TRBV20-1 and TRBJ2-1; 7 bases match TRBD2. The CDR3 runs 14 residues. V gave up 4 bases and J gave up 2 bases; unmatched junction bases: 5. Looked up from germline, CDR1 is DFQATT and CDR2 is SNEGSKA (reference sequence).

This clonotype appeared a few times. The chain recombines TRBV7-2 with TRBJ1-6; 8 nucleotides align to TRBD1. CDR1 and CDR2 (germline): SGHTA, FQGNSA. The trim removed 6 bases at V and 4 bases at J, leaving 2 bases unmatched. The CDR3 consists of 14 residues. The CDR3: CASRGTGYNSPLHF. CDR3 in DNA: TGTGCCAGCAGGGGGACAGGTTATAATTCACCCCTCCACTTT.